The TCR beta chain described here comes from a study of molecular identifiers for immune sequencing clone quantification. About this clonotype itself: Possible read error: a much larger clone is one base away.

One entry per CDR3 protein, called by TCRdb with MiXCR from the PCR reads. The table shows about 320,000 distinct CDR3 sequences, with roughly 24% occurring only once. The CDR3 covers 15 residues. The chain combines TRBV12-3 or TRBV12-4 with TRBJ2-2; 8 bases map to TRBD1. Material for sequencing was naive CD8+ T cells from blood, with Jurkat cell RNA spiked in. The subset was: FACS-sorted CD8+CD4-CCR7+CD45RA+ naive T cells. This TCR came from a human donor in good health. Some libraries in this study had Jurkat cell RNA spiked in. The CDR3 region has the DNA TGTGCCAGCTGTTTCGACAGGGGTGACACCGGGGAGCTGTTTTTT. Translated: CASCFDRGDTGELFF.